These 31 T cell receptor beta chains originate from one sample sequenced in a study of post-analysis software for immune sequencing data. Unique molecular identifiers tagged the TCR beta cDNA libraries. TCRdb ran MiXCR on the PCR reads and lists one entry per CDR3 protein. There are some 260,000 distinct CDR3 sequences in the sample; 36% occur only once, and around 4.8% lies in the top ten. General study results and limits: Controls had lower frequencies than patients of five or six TRBV segments, which included TRBV5-6, TRBV5-1 and TRBV20-1.

The antigens of these receptors remain unknown. The sequencing input was blood. These receptors came from a girl between 10 and 17 years old with multiple sclerosis.

V usage is TRBV7-9 and J usage is TRBJ1-5; D gene uncertain. Trimming removed 1 base at V and 5 bases at J, with 3 bases between. Germline assignment: CDR1 SEHNR and CDR2 FQNEAQ (reference sequence). The CDR3 extends over 12 amino acids. The CDR3 bases are TGTGCCAGCAGCTTAGATGATCAGCCCCAGCATTTT. It is translated as CASSLDDQPQHF.

Regarding this clonotype: A read error may explain this, as a much larger clone is one base away. This chain joins TRBV6-2 or TRBV6-3 and TRBJ2-1; D is perhaps TRBD1 (6 bases). The end of the DNA fits TRBJ2-7 better, so the J call may be wrong. The CDR3 extends over 16 amino acids. In germline, CDR1 is MNHEY, CDR2 SVGEGT. As DNA, the CDR3 is TGTGCCAGCAGTGTACGACAGGCCCTATCCTACAATGAGCAGTACTTC. Its translation: CASSVRQALSYNEQYF.

This clonotype was observed at least ten times. The chain employs TRBV11-2 and TRBJ1-2; D is unclear. V shed 6 bases and J shed 4 bases, with 9 bases lying between them. The CDR3 runs 12 residues. Germline loops: CDR1 SGHAT, CDR2 FQNNGV. The CDR3 reads CASRAESYGYTF. Written as DNA, the CDR3 is TGTGCCAGCAGAGCAGAAAGCTATGGCTACACCTTC.

V gene TRBV5-1 combines with J gene TRBJ2-7; 10 bases are a match to TRBD2. CDR1 is SGHRS, CDR2 YFSETQ, per germline. J lost 1 base, V lost 0 bases, and 10 bases had no gene match. The CDR3 length is 18 residues. CDR3 nucleotides: TGCGCCAGCAGCTTGGCCCGCCTAGCGGGAGAATCGTCCTACGAGCAGTACTTC. Protein: CASSLARLAGESSYEQYF.

In this sample, this clonotype turned up many times. The chain combines TRBV5-1 with TRBJ2-3; D gene unclear. Germline V gives CDR1 SGHRS, CDR2 YFSETQ. CDR3 length equals 14 residues. Trimming took 0 bases from V and 4 from J, leaving 9 bases between them. CDR3 protein: CASSLAGSSDTQYF. The CDR3 DNA reads TGCGCCAGCAGCTTGGCCGGGTCGTCAGATACGCAGTATTTT.

J is TRBJ2-7 and V is TRBV20-1; D is possibly TRBD2 (6 bases). Trimming pared 1 base from V and 0 bases from J, leaving 7 bases between. The CDR3 contains 13 residues. Per the germline V gene, CDR1 is DFQATT and CDR2 is SNEGSKA (reference sequence). CDR3 residues: CSARAGVSYEQYF. CDR3 sequence (DNA): TGCAGTGCTAGAGCGGGGGTCTCCTACGAGCAGTACTTC.

J is TRBJ2-3 and V is TRBV7-3; 10 bases match TRBD2. Germline V gene sequence: CDR1 SGHTA, CDR2 FQGTGA. V shed 4 bases and J 2 bases; nucleotides not matched to a gene: 6. There are 16 residues in the CDR3. CDR3 in amino acids: CASSSPSGGPTDTQYF. CDR3 bases: TGTGCCAGCAGCTCTCCTAGCGGGGGACCCACAGATACGCAGTATTTT.

For this clonotype: One base away lies a much larger clone, so this may be a sequencing read error. V is TRBV5-8 and J is TRBJ2-5; D assignment may be TRBD1 or TRBD2 (5 bases each). Germline lookup yields CDR1 SGHTS and CDR2 YDEGEE. Trimming took off 5 bases at V and 5 bases at J, with 25 bases between the two ends. This CDR3 spans 17 amino acids. The CDR3 nucleotides read TGTGCCAGCAGTCCGACCGGTCAGGGACCGTCGGGGGAGACCCAGTACTTC. Residues: CASSPTGQGPSGETQYF.

This clonotype appeared many times. The genes are TRBV9 and TRBJ1-5; D gene ambiguous. This CDR3 region has 15 residues. Trimming pared 2 bases from V and 4 bases from J, leaving 13 bases between. Germline loops: CDR1 SGDLS, CDR2 YYNGEE. The CDR3 DNA sequence: TGTGCCAGCAGCGTCCCAGTGACGCCAAATCAGCCCCAGCATTTT. Translated, it gives CASSVPVTPNQPQHF.

The chain links TRBV4-1 to TRBJ2-6; no firm D call. V lost 0 bases to trimming and J lost 5 bases, with 8 bases between them. This CDR3 comprises 15 residues. Germline values: CDR1 MGHRA, CDR2 YSYEKL. CDR3 nucleotides: TGCGCCAGCAGCCAAGATGGTTGGAGGGCCAACGTCCTGACTTTC. The encoded protein is CASSQDGWRANVLTF.

This clonotype has ten or more counts. The V and J genes are TRBV20-1 and TRBJ2-1, with 8 bases matching TRBD2. Looked up from germline, CDR1 is DFQATT and CDR2 is SNEGSKA (reference sequence). The V segment lost 4 bases and the J segment 1 base; nucleotides outside the gene matches: 6. CDR3 length: 15 residues. CDR3 sequence reads: CSATDREGSYNEQFF. The DNA for the CDR3 is TGCAGTGCTACCGATCGGGAGGGGTCCTACAATGAGCAGTTCTTC.

The V gene is TRBV20-1, the J gene TRBJ2-4; 7 nucleotides match TRBD2. The end of the DNA fits TRBJ2-7 better, so the J call may be wrong. This CDR3 is 14 amino acids long. Germline V gene lookup returns CDR1 DFQATT and CDR2 SNEGSKA (reference sequence). The CDR3 bases are TGCAGTGCTAGAGTCCGCGGGAGAGACTACGAGCAGTACTTC. Its translation: CSARVRGRDYEQYF.

This clonotype was detected ten times or more. The chain carries TRBV20-1 and TRBJ2-3; TRBD2 matches at 14 bases. The CDR3 runs to 18 residues. Germline CDR1 DFQATT, CDR2 SNEGSKA (reference sequence). With V trimmed by 3 bases and J by 5 bases, 13 bases remained unmatched. This chain's CDR3 is CSASGRLAGGPFVDTQYF. The CDR3 DNA reads TGCAGTGCTAGCGGGAGACTAGCGGGAGGGCCTTTTGTAGATACGCAGTATTTT.

This clonotype turned up a few times. Just one base apart from a much larger clone, this may be a read error. The chain employs TRBV7-9 and TRBJ2-1; 7 bases agree with TRBD2. This CDR3 spans 15 amino acids. Per the germline V gene, CDR1 is SEHNR and CDR2 is FQNEAQ (reference sequence). The CDR3 spells CASSSSGKGYNEQVF. DNA for the CDR3: TGTGCCAGCAGCTCAAGCGGGAAGGGCTACAATGAGCAGGTCTTC.

This clonotype was recorded at least ten times. This chain connects TRBV27 to TRBJ1-5; 8 bases fit TRBD1. There are 15 residues in the CDR3. CDR1 is MNHEY, CDR2 SMNVEV, per germline (reference sequence). V lost 5 bases and J lost 1; bases outside the gene matches: 4. Written as DNA, the CDR3 is TGTGCCAGCAGTCCGTGGGACAGGAGCAATCAGCCCCAGCATTTT. It specifies CASSPWDRSNQPQHF.

This clonotype was detected ten times or more. The V call is TRBV12-3 or TRBV12-4, the J call TRBJ1-2; maybe TRBD1 (5 bases). The CDR3 has 14 residues. The V and J ends lost 5 bases and 3 bases respectively, with 13 bases between them. The CDR3 sequence is CASSPGRSDYGYTF. DNA of the CDR3: TGTGCCAGCAGTCCAGGGCGGTCAGACTATGGCTACACCTTC.

The V and J genes are TRBV5-1 and TRBJ2-7; D is undetermined. The DNA end is more similar to TRBJ2-5, so the J call may be wrong. CDR1 SGHRS and CDR2 YFSETQ come from the germline V gene. This CDR3 has 13 residues. CDR3 sequence: CASSLDGYETQYF. The CDR3 region has the DNA TGCGCCAGCAGCTTGGATGGGTATGAGACCCAGTACTTC.

This clonotype turned up a few times. The chain carries TRBV29-1 and TRBJ2-1; 7 bases fit TRBD2. From germline, CDR1 is SQVTM and CDR2 ANQGSEA. Trimming took 7 bases from V and 9 from J; bases not matched to a gene: 9. The CDR3 sequence is 12 residues long. CDR3 nucleotide sequence: TGCAGCGGTGCATCCAGGGAGGGTGAGCAGTTCTTC. Its translation: CSGASREGEQFF.

A remark on this clonotype: Compared with germline, one end of the junction differs, possibly owing to a read error. The chain employs TRBV3-1 and TRBJ2-1; 9 bases line up with TRBD2. The CDR3 contains 17 residues. CDR1 is LGHDT and CDR2 is YNNKEL in the germline V gene (reference sequence). The CDR3 DNA is TGTGCCAGCGGCCAAGCGCGGTGGCTAGCGGGGCGCAATGAGCAGTTCTTC. Translating it yields CASGQARWLAGRNEQFF.

This chain connects TRBV4-2 to TRBJ2-4; tentative D call: TRBD2 (6 bases). Germline-derived CDR1 and CDR2 are LGHNA and YNFKEQ. V shed 5 bases and J shed 1 base, with 21 bases lying between them. The CDR3 is 18 residues long. The CDR3, as DNA: TGTGCCAGCAGCACACAGCCGTCTGGGGCGGGGGCCAAAAACATTCAGTACTTC. This gives the protein CASSTQPSGAGAKNIQYF.

This clonotype was picked up many times. This chain links TRBV11-2 with TRBJ2-7, with TRBD2 matching over 10 bases. The trim removed 1 base at V and 5 bases at J, leaving 8 bases unmatched. Germline V gives CDR1 SGHAT, CDR2 FQNNGV. This CDR3 has 16 amino acids. CDR3 residues: CASSLASSGRPNEQYF. CDR3 sequence (DNA): TGTGCCAGCAGCTTAGCGTCTAGCGGGAGACCCAACGAGCAGTACTTC.

In this sample, this clonotype turned up many times. J is TRBJ1-6 and V is TRBV11-2; D gene ambiguous. The CDR3 is made up of 15 amino acids. Germline V gene data show CDR1 as SGHAT and CDR2 as FQNNGV. V lost 1 base and J 5 bases, leaving 9 bases between the germline ends. The CDR3 reads CASSLVFGDNSPLHF. The CDR3 DNA reads as TGTGCCAGCAGCTTAGTTTTTGGGGATAATTCACCCCTCCACTTT.

The chain employs TRBV7-3 and TRBJ2-2; D not certain. V was trimmed by 1 base and J by 0 bases, leaving 18 bases between them. Germline CDR1 reads SGHTA; CDR2 reads FQGTGA. This CDR3 has 19 amino acids. The CDR3 nucleotides read TGTGCCAGCAGCTTAAATGTAGGCCGGCTGATCGCGAACACCGGGGAGCTGTTTTTT. Residues: CASSLNVGRLIANTGELFF.

V and J are TRBV5-1 and TRBJ1-4; D is undetermined. Germline values: CDR1 SGHRS, CDR2 YFSETQ. V lost 2 bases, J lost 0 bases, and 8 bases lay in between. The CDR3 has 15 residues. The CDR3 region has the DNA TGCGCCAGCAGCTTTACGGCTGCAACTAATGAAAAACTGTTTTTT. Protein sequence: CASSFTAATNEKLFF.

In DNA, the CDR3 is TGTGCCAGCAGCAGGTCAGGGTCTGGGGAGCAGTTCTTC. Residues: CASSRSGSGEQFF. The chain carries TRBV11-2 and TRBJ2-1; a weak D match, TRBD1 (5 bases). V lost 5 bases and J 10 bases, leaving 15 bases between the germline ends. The V gene's germline CDR1 is SGHAT and CDR2 FQNNGV. The CDR3 runs 13 residues.

V and J are TRBV15 and TRBJ1-2, with TRBD1 identical over 7 bases. This CDR3 is 15 amino acids long. The V segment lost 1 base and the J segment 8 bases; nucleotides outside the gene matches: 10. Germline assignment: CDR1 LNHNV and CDR2 YYDKDF (reference sequence). The CDR3 region is CATSRAETGFGGYTF. The CDR3 region has the DNA TGTGCCACCAGCAGAGCCGAGACAGGGTTTGGAGGCTACACCTTC.

As to this clonotype: A read error may account for a junction end that differs from germline. The V call is TRBV28, the J call TRBJ1-2; the match to TRBD1 covers 9 bases. Germline-derived CDR1 and CDR2 are MDHEN and SYDVKM. The CDR3 spans 15 residues. The CDR3 DNA follows: TGTGCCAGCAGTTTAGTTGCGACAGGGGGGAATGGCTGCACCTTC. Translating it yields CASSLVATGGNGCTF.

For this clonotype: This may stem from a read error, because a much larger clone lies one nucleotide away. The J gene is TRBJ1-2, the V gene TRBV20-1; D ambiguous. CDR1 and CDR2 (germline): DFQATT, SNEGSKA (reference sequence). Trimming stripped 6 bases from V and 6 bases from J, with 20 bases between. CDR3 length: 14 amino acids. CDR3 sequence reads: CSAPWEGRNHGYTF. The CDR3 DNA reads as TGCAGTGCCCCCTGGGAAGGGAGGAACCATGGCTACACCTTC.

A few counts support this clonotype. The chain employs TRBV12-3 or TRBV12-4 and TRBJ1-6; no clear D. The CDR3 runs 14 residues. V was cut by 5 bases and J by 0 bases, with 5 bases left in between. The CDR3 here is CASSTRSYNSPLHF. The CDR3 region has the DNA TGTGCCAGCAGTACCCGCTCCTATAATTCACCCCTCCACTTT.

The chain joins TRBV28 to TRBJ2-1; the D gene is possibly TRBD1 (5 bases). Germline values: CDR1 MDHEN, CDR2 SYDVKM. The CDR3 length is 16 residues. Trimming left V 6 bases short and J 3 bases short, with 18 bases between. The CDR3 DNA reads TGTGCCAGCAGCCCCGGATTAGGGGCGCTCTACAATGAGCAGTTCTTC. Its protein product is CASSPGLGALYNEQFF.

Only a few counts were recorded for this clonotype. Possible read error: a much larger clone is one base away. The chain carries TRBV25-1 and TRBJ1-6, with D hard to call. The CDR3 length is 16 residues. CDR1 is MGHDK, CDR2 SYGVNS, per germline. CDR3 in DNA: TGTGCCAGCAGTGAAACCAGGAGCTCCTATAATTCACCCCCCCACTTT. Translating gives CASSETRSSYNSPPHF.